Detailed here is one TCR beta chain. The antigen is unknown. Libraries were prepared by immunoSEQ multiplex PCR; TCRdb keeps only in-frame clonotypes and omits some of them. This table holds roughly 60,000 clones, 60% to 75% found once. The data were obtained in a study of CD4+ T cells in melanoma. Study findings and constraints: In melanoma, neoantigen-specific CD4+ T cells reportedly differed in differentiation state. A reported correlation linked neoantigen-specific CD4+ T cells to CD8+, macrophage and B cell function.

The CDR3 spans 14 residues. Germline V CDR1 and CDR2: GTSNPN, SVGIG (reference sequence). V lost 4 bases, J lost 5 bases, and 17 bases lay in between. The chain combines TRBV30 with TRBJ1-1; no definite D call. This clonotype originated in a human donor with melanoma. Sequenced: tumor tissue. The chain's CDR3 is CAWTRRVERTEAFF. CDR3 bases: TGTGCCTGGACCCGGCGGGTGGAAAGGACTGAAGCTTTCTTT.